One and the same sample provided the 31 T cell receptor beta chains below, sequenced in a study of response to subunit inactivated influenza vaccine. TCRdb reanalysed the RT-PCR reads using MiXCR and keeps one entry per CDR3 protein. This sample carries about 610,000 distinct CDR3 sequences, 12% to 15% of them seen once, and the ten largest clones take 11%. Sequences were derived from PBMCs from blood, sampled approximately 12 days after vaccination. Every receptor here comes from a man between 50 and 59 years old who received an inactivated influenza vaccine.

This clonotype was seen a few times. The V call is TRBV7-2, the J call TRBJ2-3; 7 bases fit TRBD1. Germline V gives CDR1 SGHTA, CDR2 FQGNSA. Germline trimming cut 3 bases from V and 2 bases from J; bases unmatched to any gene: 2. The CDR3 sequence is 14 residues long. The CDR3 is CASSFDRATDTQYF. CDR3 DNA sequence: TGTGCCAGCAGCTTCGACAGGGCCACAGATACGCAGTATTTT.

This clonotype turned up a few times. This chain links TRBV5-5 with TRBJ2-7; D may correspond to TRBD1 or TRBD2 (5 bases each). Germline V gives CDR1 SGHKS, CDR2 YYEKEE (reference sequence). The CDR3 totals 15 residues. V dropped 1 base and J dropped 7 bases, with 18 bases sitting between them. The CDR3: CASSLSHSAQGEQYF. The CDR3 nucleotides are TGTGCCAGCAGCTTGAGCCATAGCGCCCAGGGAGAGCAGTACTTC. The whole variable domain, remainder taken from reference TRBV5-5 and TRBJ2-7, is DAGVTQSPTHLIKTRGQQVTLRCSPISGHKSVSWYQQVLGQGPQFIFQYYEKEERGRGNFPDRFSARQFPNYSSELNVNALLLGDSALYLCASSLSHSAQGEQYFGPGTRLTVT.

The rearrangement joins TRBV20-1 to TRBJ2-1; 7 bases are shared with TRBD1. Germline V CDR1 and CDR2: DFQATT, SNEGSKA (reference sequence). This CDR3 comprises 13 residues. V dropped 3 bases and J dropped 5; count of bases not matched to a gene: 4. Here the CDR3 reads CSARPQGDNEQFF. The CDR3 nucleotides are TGCAGTGCTAGGCCGCAGGGGGACAATGAGCAGTTCTTC.

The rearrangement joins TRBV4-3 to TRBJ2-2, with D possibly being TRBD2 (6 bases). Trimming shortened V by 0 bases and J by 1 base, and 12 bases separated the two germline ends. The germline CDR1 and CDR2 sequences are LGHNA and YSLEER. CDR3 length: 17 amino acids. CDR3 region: CASSQDSTGVNTGELFF. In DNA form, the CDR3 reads TGCGCCAGCAGCCAAGATAGTACGGGGGTGAACACCGGGGAGCTGTTTTTT.

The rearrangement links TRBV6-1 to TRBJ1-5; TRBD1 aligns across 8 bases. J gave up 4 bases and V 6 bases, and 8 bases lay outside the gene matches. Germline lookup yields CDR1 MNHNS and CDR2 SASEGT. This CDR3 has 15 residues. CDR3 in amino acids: CASRPRRGLNQPQHF. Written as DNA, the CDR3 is TGTGCCAGCAGGCCACGCAGGGGGCTTAATCAGCCCCAGCATTTT.

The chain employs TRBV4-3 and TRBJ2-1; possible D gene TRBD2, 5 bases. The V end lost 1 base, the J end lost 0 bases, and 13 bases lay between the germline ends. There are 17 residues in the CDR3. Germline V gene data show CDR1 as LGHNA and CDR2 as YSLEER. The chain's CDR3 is CASSQGLPASSYNEQFF. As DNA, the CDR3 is TGCGCCAGCAGCCAAGGACTACCCGCGAGCTCCTACAATGAGCAGTTCTTC.

The CDR3 region has the DNA TGTGCCACCAGTGAAGGAAACCGGAGGATTGAGCAGTTCTTC. Protein sequence: CATSEGNRRIEQFF. The V gene is TRBV24-1, the J gene TRBJ2-1; TRBD2 is a possible D gene (5 bases). The V end lost 4 bases, the J end lost 9 bases, and 15 bases lay between the germline ends. The CDR3 has 14 residues. CDR1 and CDR2 from the germline V gene are KGHDR and SFDVKD.

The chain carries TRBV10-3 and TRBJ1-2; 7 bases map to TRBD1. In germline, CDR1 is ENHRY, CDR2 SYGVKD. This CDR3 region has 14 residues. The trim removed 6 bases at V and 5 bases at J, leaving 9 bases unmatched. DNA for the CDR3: TGTGCCATCAGGGACAGGACGGCGGTTTATGGCTACACCTTC. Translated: CAIRDRTAVYGYTF.

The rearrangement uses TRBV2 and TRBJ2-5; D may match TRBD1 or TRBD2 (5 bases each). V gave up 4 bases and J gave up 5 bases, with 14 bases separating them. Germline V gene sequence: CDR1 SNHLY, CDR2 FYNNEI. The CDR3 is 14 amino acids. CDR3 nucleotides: TGTGCCAGCAGTGCCGGGGCGGTACTGGAGACCCAGTACTTC. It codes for CASSAGAVLETQYF.

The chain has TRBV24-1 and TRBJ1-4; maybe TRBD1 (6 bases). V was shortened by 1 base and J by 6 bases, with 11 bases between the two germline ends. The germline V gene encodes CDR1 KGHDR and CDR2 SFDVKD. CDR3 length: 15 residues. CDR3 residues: CATSDFPRGDEKLFF. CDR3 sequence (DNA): TGTGCCACCAGTGATTTTCCCAGGGGAGATGAAAAACTGTTTTTT.

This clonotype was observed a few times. The CDR3 spells CATSREGGLAGVDTQYF. In nucleotides, the CDR3 is TGTGCCACCAGCAGAGAAGGGGGACTAGCGGGAGTTGATACGCAGTATTTT. This sequence joins TRBV15 and TRBJ2-3, with 14 bases fitting TRBD2. Germline CDR1 LNHNV, CDR2 YYDKDF (reference sequence). CDR3 length: 17 amino acids. The V gene end was trimmed by 0 bases and the J gene end by 6 bases; junction bases not matched to a gene: 5. The entire variable domain, with the rest obtained from reference TRBV15 and TRBJ2-3, is as follows: DAMVIQNPRYQVTQFGKPVTLSCSQTLNHNVMYWYQQKSSQAPKLLFHYYDKDFNNEADTPDNFQSRRPNTSFCFLDIRSPGLGDTAMYLCATSREGGLAGVDTQYFGPGTRLTVL.

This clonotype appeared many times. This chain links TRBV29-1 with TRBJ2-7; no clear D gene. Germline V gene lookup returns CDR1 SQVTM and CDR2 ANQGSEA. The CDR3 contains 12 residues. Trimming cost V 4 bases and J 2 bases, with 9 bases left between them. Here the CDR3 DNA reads TGCAGCGTTGGGACGGACGCCTACGAGCAGTACTTC. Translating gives CSVGTDAYEQYF.

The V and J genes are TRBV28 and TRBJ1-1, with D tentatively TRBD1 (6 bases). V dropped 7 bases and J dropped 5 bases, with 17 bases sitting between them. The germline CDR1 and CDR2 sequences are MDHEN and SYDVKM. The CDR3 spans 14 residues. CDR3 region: CASIRAGAGTEAFF. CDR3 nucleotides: TGTGCCAGCATTCGCGCGGGGGCGGGGACTGAAGCTTTCTTT.

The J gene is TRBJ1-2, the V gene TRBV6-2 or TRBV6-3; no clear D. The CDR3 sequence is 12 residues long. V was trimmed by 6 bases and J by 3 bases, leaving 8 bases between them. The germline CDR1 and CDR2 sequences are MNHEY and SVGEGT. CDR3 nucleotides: TGTGCCAGCAGGGCATTGGACTATGGCTACACCTTC. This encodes CASRALDYGYTF.

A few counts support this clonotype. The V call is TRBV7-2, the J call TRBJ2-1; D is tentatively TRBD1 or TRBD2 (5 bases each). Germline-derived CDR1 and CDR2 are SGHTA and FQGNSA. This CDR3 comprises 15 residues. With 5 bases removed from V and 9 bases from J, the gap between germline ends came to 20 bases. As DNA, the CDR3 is TGTGCCAGCAGCCGCCGGGACGCCAGAGTTTGTGAGCAGTTCTTC. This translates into CASSRRDARVCEQFF.

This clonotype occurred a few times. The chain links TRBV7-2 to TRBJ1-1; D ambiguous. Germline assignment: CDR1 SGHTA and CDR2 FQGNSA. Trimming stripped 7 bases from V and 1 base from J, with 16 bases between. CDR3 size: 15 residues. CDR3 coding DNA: TGTGCCAGCACGATTTCATTCGGGAGGAACACTGAAGCTTTCTTT. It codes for CASTISFGRNTEAFF.

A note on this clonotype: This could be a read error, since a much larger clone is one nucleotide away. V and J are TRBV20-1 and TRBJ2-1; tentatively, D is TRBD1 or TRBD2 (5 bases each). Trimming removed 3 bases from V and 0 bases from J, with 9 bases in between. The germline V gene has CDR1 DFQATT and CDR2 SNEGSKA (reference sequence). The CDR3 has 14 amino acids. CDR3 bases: TGCAGTGCTAGCGGGGCGCCCTCCTACAATGAGCAGTTCTTC. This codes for CSASGAPSYNEQFF.

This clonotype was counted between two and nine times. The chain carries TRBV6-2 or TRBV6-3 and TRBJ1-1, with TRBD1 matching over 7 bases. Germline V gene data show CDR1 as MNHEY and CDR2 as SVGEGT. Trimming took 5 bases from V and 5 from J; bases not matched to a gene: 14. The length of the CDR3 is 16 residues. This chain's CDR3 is CASSPDREAFGTEAFF. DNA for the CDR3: TGTGCCAGCAGTCCCGACAGGGAGGCTTTTGGGACTGAAGCTTTCTTT.

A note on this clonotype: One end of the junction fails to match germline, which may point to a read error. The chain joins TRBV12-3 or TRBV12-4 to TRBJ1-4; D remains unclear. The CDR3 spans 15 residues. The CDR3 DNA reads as TGTGCCAGCAGTCCCGGTGGAACAACTAATGAAAAACTGATTTTT. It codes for CASSPGGTTNEKLIF.

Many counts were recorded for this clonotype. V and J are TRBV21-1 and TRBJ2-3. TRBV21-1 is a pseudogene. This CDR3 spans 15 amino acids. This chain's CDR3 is CASSKSWRSTDTQYF. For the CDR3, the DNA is TGTGCCAGCAGCAAAAGTTGGCGGAGCACAGATACGCAGTATTTT.

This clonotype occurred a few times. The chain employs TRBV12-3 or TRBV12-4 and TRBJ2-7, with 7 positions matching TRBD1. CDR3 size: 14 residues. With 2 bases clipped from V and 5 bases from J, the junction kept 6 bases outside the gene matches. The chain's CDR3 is CASSLTVRGNEQYF. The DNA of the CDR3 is TGTGCCAGCAGTTTAACGGTCAGGGGGAACGAGCAGTACTTC.

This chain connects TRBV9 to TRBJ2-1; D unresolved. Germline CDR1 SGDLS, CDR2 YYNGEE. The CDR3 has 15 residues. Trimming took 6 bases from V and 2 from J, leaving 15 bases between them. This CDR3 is CASTQTVTPYNEQFF. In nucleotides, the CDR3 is TGTGCCAGCACCCAAACAGTCACCCCCTACAATGAGCAGTTCTTC.

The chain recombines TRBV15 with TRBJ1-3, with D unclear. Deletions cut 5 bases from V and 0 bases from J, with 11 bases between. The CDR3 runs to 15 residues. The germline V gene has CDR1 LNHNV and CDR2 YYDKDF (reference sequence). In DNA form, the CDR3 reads TGTGCCACCAGCTACATGACGGTCTCTGGAAACACCATATATTTT. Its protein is CATSYMTVSGNTIYF.

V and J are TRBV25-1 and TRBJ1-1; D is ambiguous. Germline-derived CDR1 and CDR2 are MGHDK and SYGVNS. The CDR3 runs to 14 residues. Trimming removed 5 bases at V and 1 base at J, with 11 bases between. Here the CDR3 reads CASSQMEGNTEAFF. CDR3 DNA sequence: TGTGCCAGCAGTCAAATGGAGGGGAACACTGAAGCTTTCTTT.

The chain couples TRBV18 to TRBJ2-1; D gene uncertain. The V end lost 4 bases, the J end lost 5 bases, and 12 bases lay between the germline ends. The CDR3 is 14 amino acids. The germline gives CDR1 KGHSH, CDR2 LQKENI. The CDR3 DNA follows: TGTGCCAGCTCACGTGACCGTAACCACAATGAGCAGTTCTTC. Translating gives CASSRDRNHNEQFF.

The CDR3 sequence is CASSSSGDIYARAKNIQYF. DNA for the CDR3: TGCGCCAGCAGCTCAAGCGGGGACATTTATGCGAGAGCCAAAAACATTCAGTACTTC. This chain uses TRBV5-1 with TRBJ2-4, with a weak D call TRBD2 (7 bases). CDR3 length: 19 amino acids. Germline assignment: CDR1 SGHRS and CDR2 YFSETQ. Trimming removed 3 bases from V and 0 bases from J, with 22 bases in between.

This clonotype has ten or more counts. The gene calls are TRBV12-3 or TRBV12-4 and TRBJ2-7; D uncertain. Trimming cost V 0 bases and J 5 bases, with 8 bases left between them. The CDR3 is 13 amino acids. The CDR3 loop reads CASSLAGTNEQYF. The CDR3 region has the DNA TGTGCCAGCAGTTTAGCAGGTACCAACGAGCAGTACTTC.

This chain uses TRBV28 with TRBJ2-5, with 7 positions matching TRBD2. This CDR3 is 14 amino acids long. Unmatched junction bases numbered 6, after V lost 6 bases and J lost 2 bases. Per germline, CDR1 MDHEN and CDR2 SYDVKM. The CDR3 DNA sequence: TGTGCCAGCAGGGCGGGAGACTTACAAGAGACCCAGTACTTC. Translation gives CASRAGDLQETQYF. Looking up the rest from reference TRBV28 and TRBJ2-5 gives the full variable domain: DVKVTQSSRYLVKRTGEKVFLECVQDMDHENMFWYRQDPGLGLRLIYFSYDVKMKEKGDIPEGYSVSREKKERFSLILESASTNQTSMYLCASRAGDLQETQYFGPGTRLLVL.

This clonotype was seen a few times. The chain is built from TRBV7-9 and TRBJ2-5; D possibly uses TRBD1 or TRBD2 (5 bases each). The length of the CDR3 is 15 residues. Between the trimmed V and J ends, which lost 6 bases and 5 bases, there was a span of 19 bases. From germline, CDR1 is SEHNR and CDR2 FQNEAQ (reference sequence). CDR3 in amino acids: CASSGGPHVGETQYF. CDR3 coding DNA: TGTGCCAGCAGTGGGGGTCCCCACGTCGGGGAGACCCAGTACTTC. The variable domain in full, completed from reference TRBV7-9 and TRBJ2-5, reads DTGVSQNPRHKITKRGQNVTFRCDPISEHNRLYWYRQTLGQGPEFLTYFQNEAQLEKSRLLSDRFSAERPKGSFSTLEIQRTEQGDSAMYLCASSGGPHVGETQYFGPGTRLLVL.

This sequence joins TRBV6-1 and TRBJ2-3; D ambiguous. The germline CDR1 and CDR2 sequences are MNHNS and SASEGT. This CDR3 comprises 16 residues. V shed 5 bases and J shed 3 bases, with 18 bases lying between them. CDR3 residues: CASSQWVGSSTDTQYF. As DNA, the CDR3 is TGTGCCAGCAGTCAGTGGGTGGGTAGTTCGACAGATACGCAGTATTTT.

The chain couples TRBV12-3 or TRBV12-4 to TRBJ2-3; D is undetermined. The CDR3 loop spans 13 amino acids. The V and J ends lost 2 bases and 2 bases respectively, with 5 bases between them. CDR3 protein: CASSLWLTDTQYF. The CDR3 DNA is TGTGCCAGCAGTTTATGGCTCACAGATACGCAGTATTTT.